This T cell receptor beta chain was obtained from a study of blood T cell repertoires in COVID-19. Background on the study: Sample material is recorded as cDNA or gDNA derived from T cells, B-cell-depleted T cells, or PBMCs.

Original analysis: Researchers report that nucleated cell counts were estimated from reference gene primer amplification. Using immunoSEQ multiplex PCR, the repertoire was profiled, and TCRdb retains in-frame clones only, with some absent. The V and J calls and the clone size are those of that table, but D and trimming were determined from the DNA. Here the sample spans around 260,000 clones, 80% to 90% being singletons. Germline CDR1 reads SGHAT; CDR2 reads FQDESV (reference sequence). This CDR3 is 15 amino acids long. J lost 2 bases, V lost 0 bases, and 3 bases had no gene match. This TCR derives from a woman between 45 and 65 years old who had recovered from COVID-19. Material for sequencing was peripheral blood. The rearrangement uses TRBV11-1 and TRBJ2-7; 8 bases match TRBD1. The CDR3 coding sequence is TGTGCCAGCAGCTTAGCGGGACAGGCCACCTACGAGCAGTACTTC. Protein sequence: CASSLAGQATYEQYF.